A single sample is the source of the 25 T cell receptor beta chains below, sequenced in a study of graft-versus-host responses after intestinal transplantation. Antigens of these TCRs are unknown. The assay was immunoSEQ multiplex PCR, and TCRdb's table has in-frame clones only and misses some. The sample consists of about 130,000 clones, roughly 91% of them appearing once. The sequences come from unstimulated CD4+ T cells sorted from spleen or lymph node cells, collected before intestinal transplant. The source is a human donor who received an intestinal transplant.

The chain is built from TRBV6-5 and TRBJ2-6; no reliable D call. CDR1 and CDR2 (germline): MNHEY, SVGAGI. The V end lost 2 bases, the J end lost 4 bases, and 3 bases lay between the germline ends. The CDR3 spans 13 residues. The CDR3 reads CASSYVGANVLTF. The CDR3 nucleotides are TGTGCCAGCAGTTACGTGGGGGCCAACGTCCTGACTTTC.

CDR3 sequence reads: CASSPAGELNYGYTF. For the CDR3, the DNA is TGTGCCAGCAGCCCGGCCGGGGAATTGAACTATGGCTACACCTTC. The rearrangement links TRBV4-2 to TRBJ1-2; D uncertain. V dropped 4 bases and J dropped 2 bases, with 14 bases sitting between them. In germline, CDR1 is LGHNA, CDR2 YNFKEQ. The CDR3 consists of 15 residues.

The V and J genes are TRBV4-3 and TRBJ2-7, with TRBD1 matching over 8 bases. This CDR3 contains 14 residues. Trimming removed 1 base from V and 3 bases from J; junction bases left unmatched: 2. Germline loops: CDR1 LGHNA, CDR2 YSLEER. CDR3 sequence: CASSQGQGSYEQYF. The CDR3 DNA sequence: TGCGCCAGCAGCCAAGGACAGGGGAGCTACGAGCAGTACTTC.

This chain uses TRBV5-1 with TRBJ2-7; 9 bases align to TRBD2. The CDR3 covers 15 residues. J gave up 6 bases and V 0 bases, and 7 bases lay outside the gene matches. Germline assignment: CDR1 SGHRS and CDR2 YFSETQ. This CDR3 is CASSLVGGRAPEQYF. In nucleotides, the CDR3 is TGCGCCAGCAGCTTGGTGGGCGGGAGGGCCCCCGAGCAGTACTTC.

The CDR3 DNA follows: TGTGCCAGCAGCAAAGCAAAAGGGGGGACAGGGGGGAAAGAGACCCAGTACTTC. This translates into CASSKAKGGTGGKETQYF. The chain has TRBV21-1 and TRBJ2-5; the table's D call of TRBD1 was not tested on the DNA. TRBV21-1 is a documented pseudogene. The CDR3 covers 18 residues.

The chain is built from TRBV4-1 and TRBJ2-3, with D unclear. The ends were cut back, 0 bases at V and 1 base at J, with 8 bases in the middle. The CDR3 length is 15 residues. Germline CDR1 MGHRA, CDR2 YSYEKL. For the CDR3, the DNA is TGCGCCAGCAGCCAAGATCGGCGCCGCACAGATACGCAGTATTTT. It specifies CASSQDRRRTDTQYF.

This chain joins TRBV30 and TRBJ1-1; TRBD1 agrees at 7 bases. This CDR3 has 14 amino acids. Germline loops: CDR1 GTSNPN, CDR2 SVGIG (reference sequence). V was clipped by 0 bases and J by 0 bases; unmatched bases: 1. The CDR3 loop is CAWSVGQVNTEAFF. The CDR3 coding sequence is TGTGCCTGGAGTGTAGGACAGGTGAACACTGAAGCTTTCTTT.

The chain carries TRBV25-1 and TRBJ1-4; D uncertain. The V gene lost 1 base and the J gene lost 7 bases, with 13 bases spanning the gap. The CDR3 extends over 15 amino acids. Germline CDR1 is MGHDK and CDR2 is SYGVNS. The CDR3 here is CASSESSGPSEKLFF. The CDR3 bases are TGTGCCAGCAGTGAATCTTCCGGGCCCAGTGAAAAACTGTTTTTT.

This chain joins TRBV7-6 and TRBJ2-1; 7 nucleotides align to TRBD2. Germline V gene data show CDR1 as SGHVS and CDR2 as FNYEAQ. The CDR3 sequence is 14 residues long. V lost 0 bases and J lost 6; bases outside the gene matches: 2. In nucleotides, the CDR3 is TGTGCCAGCAGCTTAGCGGGAGGGATCAATGAGCAGTTCTTC. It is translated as CASSLAGGINEQFF.

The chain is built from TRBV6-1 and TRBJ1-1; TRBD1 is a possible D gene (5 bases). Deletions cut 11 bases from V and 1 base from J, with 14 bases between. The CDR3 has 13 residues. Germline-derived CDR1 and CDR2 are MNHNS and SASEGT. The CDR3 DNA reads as TGTGCCTCATCCGCAGGGACGAACACTGAAGCTTTCTTT. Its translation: CASSAGTNTEAFF.

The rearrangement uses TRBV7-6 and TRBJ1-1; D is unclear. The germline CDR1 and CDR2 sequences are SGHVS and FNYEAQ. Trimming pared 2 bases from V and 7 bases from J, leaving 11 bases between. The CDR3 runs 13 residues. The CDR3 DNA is TGTGCCAGCAGCTTATACAAACGGAGTGAAGCTTTCTTT. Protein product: CASSLYKRSEAFF.

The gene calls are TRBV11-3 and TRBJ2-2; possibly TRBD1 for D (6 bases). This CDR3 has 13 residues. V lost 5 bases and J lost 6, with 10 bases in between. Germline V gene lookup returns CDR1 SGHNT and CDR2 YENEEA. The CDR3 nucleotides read TGTGCCAGCAGCCTAACAGGGTCCGGGGAGCTGTTTTTT. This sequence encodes CASSLTGSGELFF.

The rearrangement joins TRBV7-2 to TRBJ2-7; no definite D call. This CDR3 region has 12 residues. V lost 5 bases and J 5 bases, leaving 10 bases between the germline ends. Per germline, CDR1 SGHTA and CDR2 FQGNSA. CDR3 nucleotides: TGTGCCAGCAGCCTAGATTTACACGAGCAGTACTTC. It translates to CASSLDLHEQYF. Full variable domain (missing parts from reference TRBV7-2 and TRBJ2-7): GAGVSQSPSNKVTEKGKDVELRCDPISGHTALYWYRQSLGQGLEFLIYFQGNSAPDKSGLPSDRFSAERTGGSVSTLTIQRTQQEDSAVYLCASSLDLHEQYFGPGTRLTVT.

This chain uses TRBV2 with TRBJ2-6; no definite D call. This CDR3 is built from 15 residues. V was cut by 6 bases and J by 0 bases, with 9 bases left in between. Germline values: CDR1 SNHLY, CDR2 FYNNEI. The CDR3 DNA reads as TGTGCCAGCAGAATACAGCCCTCTGGGGCCAACGTCCTGACTTTC. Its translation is CASRIQPSGANVLTF.

CDR3 DNA sequence: TGTGCCAGCAGCTTGGGAACGGGCAGGGGCGGTTCAGATACGCAGTATTTT. It translates to CASSLGTGRGGSDTQYF. The chain recombines TRBV5-6 with TRBJ2-3; tentative D call: TRBD1 (6 bases). The CDR3 totals 17 residues. The ends were cut back, 0 bases at V and 4 bases at J, with 18 bases in the middle. The germline V gene has CDR1 SGHDT and CDR2 YYEEEE.

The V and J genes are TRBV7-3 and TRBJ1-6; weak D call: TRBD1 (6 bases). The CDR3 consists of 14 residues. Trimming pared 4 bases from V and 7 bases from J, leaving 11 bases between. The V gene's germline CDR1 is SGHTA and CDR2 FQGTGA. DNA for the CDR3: TGTGCCAGCAGCTCCACAGGGACGAATTCACCCCTCCACTTT. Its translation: CASSSTGTNSPLHF.

CDR3 nucleotides: TGCAGCGTTTACAGGGGGTGGAACACTGAAGCTTTCTTT. Translation: CSVYRGWNTEAFF. The chain combines TRBV29-1 with TRBJ1-1; TRBD1 agrees at 8 bases. CDR3 size: 13 residues. Germline V gene lookup returns CDR1 SQVTM and CDR2 ANQGSEA. V dropped 5 bases and J dropped 1; count of bases not matched to a gene: 3.

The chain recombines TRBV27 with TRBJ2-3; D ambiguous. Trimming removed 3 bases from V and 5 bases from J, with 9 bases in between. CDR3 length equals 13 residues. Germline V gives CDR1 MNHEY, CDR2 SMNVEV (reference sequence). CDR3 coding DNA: TGTGCCAGCAGTTTCCTCGGAAGAGATACGCAGTATTTT. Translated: CASSFLGRDTQYF.

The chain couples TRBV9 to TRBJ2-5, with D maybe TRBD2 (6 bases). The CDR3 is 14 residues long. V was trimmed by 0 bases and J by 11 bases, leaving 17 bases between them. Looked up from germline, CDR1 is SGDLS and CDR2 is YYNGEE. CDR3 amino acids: CASSVAGEVAEQYF. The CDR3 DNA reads TGTGCCAGCAGCGTAGCGGGGGAGGTGGCTGAGCAGTACTTC.

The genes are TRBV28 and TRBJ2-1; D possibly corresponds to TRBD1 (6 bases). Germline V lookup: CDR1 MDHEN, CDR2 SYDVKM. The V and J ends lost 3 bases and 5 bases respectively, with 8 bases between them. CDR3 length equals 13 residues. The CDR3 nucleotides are TGTGCCAGCAGTTTGGACAGAAACAATGAGCAGTTCTTC. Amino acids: CASSLDRNNEQFF.

CDR3 bases: TGTGCCAGCAGCCCGATCGAAAGTCCTAAAGCTTTCTTT. This encodes CASSPIESPKAFF. The chain links TRBV27 to TRBJ1-1, with D hard to call. Between the trimmed V and J ends, which lost 6 bases and 9 bases, there was a span of 17 bases. This CDR3 has 13 residues. Germline V gives CDR1 MNHEY, CDR2 SMNVEV (reference sequence).

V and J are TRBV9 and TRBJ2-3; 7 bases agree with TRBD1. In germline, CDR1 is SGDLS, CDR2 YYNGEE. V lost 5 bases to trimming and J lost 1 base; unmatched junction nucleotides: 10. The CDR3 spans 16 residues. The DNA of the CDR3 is TGTGCCAGCAGGTGGAGAGCAGGGGGAGGCACAGATACGCAGTATTTT. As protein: CASRWRAGGGTDTQYF. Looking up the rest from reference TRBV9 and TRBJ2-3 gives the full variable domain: DSGVTQTPKHLITATGQRVTLRCSPRSGDLSVYWYQQSLDQGLQFLIQYYNGEERAKGNILERFSAQQFPDLHSELNLSSLELGDSALYFCASRWRAGGGTDTQYFGPGTRLTVL.

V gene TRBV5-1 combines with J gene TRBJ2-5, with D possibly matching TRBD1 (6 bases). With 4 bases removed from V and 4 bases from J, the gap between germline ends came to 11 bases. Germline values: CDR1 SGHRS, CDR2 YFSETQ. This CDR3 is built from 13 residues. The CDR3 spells CASSQGTGETQYF. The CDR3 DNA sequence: TGCGCCAGCAGCCAGGGGACGGGAGAGACCCAGTACTTC.

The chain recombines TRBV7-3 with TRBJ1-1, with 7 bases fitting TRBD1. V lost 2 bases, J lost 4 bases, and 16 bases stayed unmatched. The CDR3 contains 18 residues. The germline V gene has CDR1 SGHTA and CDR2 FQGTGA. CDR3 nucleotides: TGTGCCAGCAGCTTAGCCCCAGCCATGAGGGGGCGCAGCACTGAAGCTTTCTTT. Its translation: CASSLAPAMRGRSTEAFF.

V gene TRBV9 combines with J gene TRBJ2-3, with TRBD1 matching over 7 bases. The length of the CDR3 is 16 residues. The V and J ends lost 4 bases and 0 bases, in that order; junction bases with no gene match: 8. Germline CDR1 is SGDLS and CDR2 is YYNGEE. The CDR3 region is CASSPRQGLSTDTQYF. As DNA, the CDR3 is TGTGCCAGCAGCCCTCGACAGGGCTTAAGCACAGATACGCAGTATTTT.